This T cell receptor (beta chain) originates from a study of CXCR3-negative and CXCR3-positive naive CD8 T cells. Study-wide results and limits: Naive subsets displayed similar surface CD5, and TCR strength was inferred from TRB CDR3 properties. TRBV-TRBJ usage was similar across naive CXCR3 subsets but distinct in memory cells.

Triplicate sorts, around 300,000 cells apiece, were made for each CD8+ T cell subset. Germline CDR1 is MGHRA and CDR2 is YSYEKL. The CDR3 has 14 residues. As concerns this clonotype: Its antigen is not known.

Each TRB cDNA library was prepared by 5' RACE (with UMI labels). TCRdb reprocessed the 5' RACE reads, keeping one entry per CDR3 protein, no DNA. Recorded here are approximately 52,000 distinct CDR3 sequences; the top ten clones represent over 14%. This TCR derives from a human donor in good health. Some clones in this sample may be carry-over from other donors' samples. Sample: memory CD8+ T cells from blood. V and J are TRBV4-1 and TRBJ2-5; TCRdb designates TRBD1, a call that cannot be tested without DNA. CDR3 residues: CASSQGQGAKTQYF.